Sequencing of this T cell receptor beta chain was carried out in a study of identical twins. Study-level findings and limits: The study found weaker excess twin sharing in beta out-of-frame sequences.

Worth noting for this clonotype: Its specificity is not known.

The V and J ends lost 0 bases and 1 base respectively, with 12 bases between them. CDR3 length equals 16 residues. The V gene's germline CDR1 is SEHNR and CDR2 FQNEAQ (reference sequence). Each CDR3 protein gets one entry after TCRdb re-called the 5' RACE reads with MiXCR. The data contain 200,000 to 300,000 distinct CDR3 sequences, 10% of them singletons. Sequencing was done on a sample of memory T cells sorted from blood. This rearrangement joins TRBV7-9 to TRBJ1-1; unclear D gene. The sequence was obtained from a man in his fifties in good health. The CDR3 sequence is CASSLALGRANTEAFF. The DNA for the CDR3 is TGTGCCAGCAGCTTAGCCTTAGGGCGAGCGAACACTGAAGCTTTCTTT.